This is a list of T cell receptor beta chains from one sample in a study of chemoradiotherapy in HPV16-positive cancers. TCRdb keeps only in-frame clones here, not all; method: immunoSEQ multiplex PCR. The sample has some 9,100 clones, about four fifths seen once. This specimen consisted of blood, obtained from a patient who underwent chemoradiotherapy. All receptors derive from a human donor with HPV-associated anogenital cancer. Each CDR3 is given with its conserved first and last residue. The D gene is left open where the match is weak. Rows may omit the clone size; those that give it use once, few, many or a size class.

len,v_gene,j_gene,abundance,d_gene,CDR3nt,CDR3aa
13,TRBV27,TRBJ2-7,NA,NA,TGTGCCAGCAGTTGGGGAAGTTCCTACGAGCAGTACTTC,CASSWGSSYEQYF
16,TRBV5-1,TRBJ2-1,once,TRBD1,TGCGCCAGCAGCCCGGGACAGCTGAGCTCCTACAATGAGCAGTTCTTC,CASSPGQLSSYNEQFF
14,TRBV5-5,TRBJ2-7,NA,TRBD1,TGTGCCAGCAGGGCGGGACAGGGCTCCTACGAGCAGTACTTC,CASRAGQGSYEQYF
13,TRBV19,TRBJ1-5,few,NA,TGTGCCAGTAGTATACAGAGTACCCAGCCCCAGCATTTT,CASSIQSTQPQHF
13,TRBV27,TRBJ1-1,NA,NA,TGTGCCAGCAGTTGGCAGGGTCACACTGAAGCTTTCTTT,CASSWQGHTEAFF
17,TRBV4-2,TRBJ2-5,few,NA,TGTGCCAGCAGCCAAGATCTCCTAGCGCGCTCACGGGAGACCCAGTACTTC,CASSQDLLARSRETQYF
13,TRBV7-9,TRBJ2-7,NA,NA,TGTGCCAGCAGCTCGGAACGGGCCTACGAGCAGTACTTC,CASSSERAYEQYF
16,TRBV7-9,TRBJ2-1,NA,NA,TGTGCCAGCAGCTTAGTAGGGGCGAGCTTCCACAATGAGCAGTTCTTC,CASSLVGASFHNEQFF
15,TRBV19,TRBJ2-5,NA,NA,TGTGCCAGTAGTATCAACCGGGTTGCCCAAGAGACCCAGTACTTC,CASSINRVAQETQYF
13,TRBV4-2,TRBJ2-3,NA,NA,TGTGCCAGCAGCCAAGATGGGGCGGTAACGCAGTATTTT,CASSQDGAVTQYF
15,TRBV27,TRBJ2-7,NA,TRBD2,TGTGCCAGCAGTTTAATGGCGGGGGGACCCTACGAGCAGTACTTC,CASSLMAGGPYEQYF
14,TRBV27,TRBJ2-3,NA,NA,TGTGCCAGCAGTTTAAAAGGGGGCACAGATACGCAGTATTTT,CASSLKGGTDTQYF
13,TRBV19,TRBJ2-7,NA,TRBD1,TGTGCCAGTAGTCGGGACAGGGGATACGAGCAGTACTTC,CASSRDRGYEQYF
15,TRBV7-6,TRBJ2-5,NA,TRBD2,TGTGCCAGCAGCCACGCGGGGGGCGAACAAGAGACCCAGTACTTC,CASSHAGGEQETQYF
17,TRBV4-3,TRBJ2-3,NA,TRBD2,TGCGCCAGCAGCCAAGATAGAAGCGGGGGGATCACAGATACGCAGTATTTT,CASSQDRSGGITDTQYF
13,TRBV5-8,TRBJ1-5,once,NA,TGTGCCAGCAGCTATACTCAGGATCAGCCCCAGCATTTT,CASSYTQDQPQHF
15,TRBV2,TRBJ1-1,NA,NA,TGTGCCAGCGAGACCGGACAGAAAAGGCCGAACGAAGCTTTCTTT,CASETGQKRPNEAFF
15,TRBV19,TRBJ1-5,NA,TRBD1,TGTGCCAGTAGTATCGCTACCCAGGGGGCTCAGCCCCAGCATTTT,CASSIATQGAQPQHF
12,TRBV5-6,TRBJ2-7,NA,NA,TGTGCCAGCAGCGTGGACTCCTACGAGCAGTACTTC,CASSVDSYEQYF
14,TRBV7-2,TRBJ2-5,once,NA,TGTGCCAGCAGCTTACAGGGTCCTGCGGAGACCCAGTACTTC,CASSLQGPAETQYF
15,TRBV5-6,TRBJ1-3,NA,NA,TGTGCCAGCAGCTTTGGCAGACCCTCTGGAAACACCATATATTTT,CASSFGRPSGNTIYF
13,TRBV19,TRBJ1-4,NA,NA,TGTGCCAGTAGTACACCGGATCGCGAAAAACTGTTTTTT,CASSTPDREKLFF
18,TRBV15,TRBJ2-3,NA,TRBD2,TGTGCCACCAGCAGGACTAATGTGGGGAGGGGCTACACAGATACGCAGTATTTT,CATSRTNVGRGYTDTQYF
14,TRBV18,TRBJ2-3,once,NA,TGTGCCAGCTCACCCGACGCTAGCACAGATACGCAGTATTTT,CASSPDASTDTQYF
13,TRBV7-9,TRBJ1-6,few,TRBD1,TGTGCCAGCGGGGGACAGGATAATTCACCCCTCCACTTT,CASGGQDNSPLHF
13,TRBV25-1,TRBJ2-7,NA,TRBD1,TGTGCCAGCATTAGACAGGGTTCAGGTGAGCAGTACTTC,CASIRQGSGEQYF
13,TRBV29-1,TRBJ2-1,NA,TRBD1,TGCAGCGTCGAGATTTCAGGGGGTTATGAGCAGTTCTTC,CSVEISGGYEQFF
17,TRBV10-3,TRBJ2-5,NA,TRBD2,TGTGCCATCAGCGGGGGGCCGGGACTAGCGGGCCAAGAGACCCAGTACTTC,CAISGGPGLAGQETQYF
16,TRBV19,TRBJ1-5,NA,NA,TGTGCCAGTAGTAGTCCAATAGGACAGAGCAATCAGCCCCAGCATTTT,CASSSPIGQSNQPQHF
17,TRBV15,TRBJ2-2,NA,NA,TGTGCCACCAGCAGAGATATCGGGGCCGCGAACACCGGGGAGCTGTTTTTT,CATSRDIGAANTGELFF
12,TRBV6-5,TRBJ2-1,NA,TRBD2,TGTGCCAGCAGTGGTCGGGACTACGAGCAGTTCTTC,CASSGRDYEQFF